This entry is about one TCR beta chain. What it recognizes is unknown. This entry comes from a study of cytomegalovirus exposure and HLA in healthy donors. Study results and caveats: The tendency of first-cohort TCR clusters to co-occur in the roughly 120 validation repertoires was the finding of a later analysis.

Produced via immunoSEQ multiplex PCR; TCRdb's table is partial and in-frame only. The table has about 220,000 clones, 65% to 85% seen once; the top ten hold over 11%. V was cut by 4 bases and J by 5 bases, with 8 bases left in between. The length of the CDR3 is 12 residues. The germline gives CDR1 GTSNPN, CDR2 SVGIG (reference sequence). Sequencing was performed on PBMCs. This TCR was sampled from a woman aged 25 to 39 in good health and CMV-seropositive. The chain has TRBV30 and TRBJ2-2; D is undetermined. The CDR3 region has the DNA TGTGCCTGGATCGAGAGGACCGGGGAGCTGTTTTTT. Amino acid sequence: CAWIERTGELFF.